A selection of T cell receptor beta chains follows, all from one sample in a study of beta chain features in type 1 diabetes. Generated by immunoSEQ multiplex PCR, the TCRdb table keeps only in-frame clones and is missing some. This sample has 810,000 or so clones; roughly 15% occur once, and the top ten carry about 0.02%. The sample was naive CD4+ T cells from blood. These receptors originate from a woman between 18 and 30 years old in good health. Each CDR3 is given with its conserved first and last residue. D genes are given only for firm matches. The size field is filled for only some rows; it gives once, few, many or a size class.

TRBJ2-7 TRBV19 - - CASSMVGTEQYF TGTGCCAGTAGTATGGTGGGGACCGAGCAGTACTTC
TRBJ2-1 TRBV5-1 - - CASSLAAWANIDEQFF TGCGCCAGCAGCTTGGCCGCGTGGGCCAATATCGATGAGCAGTTCTTC
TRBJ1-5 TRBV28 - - CASRWDNPANQPQHF TGTGCCAGCAGGTGGGACAACCCAGCTAATCAGCCCCAGCATTTT
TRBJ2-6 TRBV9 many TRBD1 CASSIQGAPGANVLTF TGTGCCAGCAGCATCCAGGGGGCGCCTGGGGCCAACGTCCTGACTTTC
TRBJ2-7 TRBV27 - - CASSPTGLSSYEQYF TGTGCCAGCAGTCCAACGGGACTCTCCTCCTACGAGCAGTACTTC
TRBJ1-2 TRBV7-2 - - CASSLVPAANYGYTF TGTGCCAGCAGCTTAGTCCCGGCAGCTAACTATGGCTACACCTTC
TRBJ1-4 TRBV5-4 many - CASSLGGDGEKLFF TGTGCCAGCAGCTTGGGCGGGGATGGTGAAAAACTGTTTTTT
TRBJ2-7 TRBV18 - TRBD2 CASSRLAGYEQYF TGTGCCAGCTCACGACTAGCGGGCTACGAGCAGTACTTC
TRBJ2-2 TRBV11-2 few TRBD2 CASSQGLAGYFGELFF TGTGCCAGCAGTCAGGGACTAGCGGGATACTTCGGGGAGCTGTTTTTT
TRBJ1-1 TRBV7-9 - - CASSLVGVGTEAFF TGTGCCAGCAGCTTAGTAGGGGTGGGAACTGAAGCTTTCTTT
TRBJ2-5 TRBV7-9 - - CASSFIGSQFQETQYF TGTGCCAGCAGCTTTATTGGGTCCCAGTTCCAAGAGACCCAGTACTTC
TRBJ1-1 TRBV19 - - CASSMWGTEAFF TGTGCCAGTAGTATGTGGGGCACTGAAGCTTTCTTT
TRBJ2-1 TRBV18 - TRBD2 CASSLAGSRLNEQFF TGTGCCAGCTCACTAGCGGGATCCAGGCTGAATGAGCAGTTCTTC
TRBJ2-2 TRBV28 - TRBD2 CASSFSSGSWTGELFF TGTGCCAGCAGTTTTTCTAGCGGGAGCTGGACCGGGGAGCTGTTTTTT
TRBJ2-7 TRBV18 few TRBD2 CASSPMDLAGGAYEQYF TGTGCCAGCTCGCCGATGGATCTAGCGGGAGGCGCCTACGAGCAGTACTTC
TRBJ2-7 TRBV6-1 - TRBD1 CASSLDRVREQYF TGTGCCAGCAGTCTAGACAGGGTCCGCGAGCAGTACTTC
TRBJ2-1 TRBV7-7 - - CASSLVGPSSYNEQFF TGTGCTAGCAGCTTAGTGGGGCCAAGCTCCTACAATGAGCAGTTCTTC
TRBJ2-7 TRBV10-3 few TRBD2 CAISEGTSGLYEQYF TGTGCCATCAGTGAGGGGACTAGCGGACTATACGAGCAGTACTTC
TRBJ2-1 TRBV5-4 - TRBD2 CASSRTSGDYNEQFF TGTGCCAGCAGCCGCACTAGCGGAGACTACAATGAGCAGTTCTTC
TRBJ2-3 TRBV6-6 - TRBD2 CASTPTSSGGDTQYF TGTGCCAGCACCCCGACTAGTAGCGGGGGCGATACGCAGTATTTT
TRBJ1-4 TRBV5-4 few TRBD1 CASSLGAGGEKLFF TGTGCCAGCAGCTTGGGCGCAGGGGGTGAAAAACTGTTTTTT
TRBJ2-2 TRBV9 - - CASSVVGSGRTGELFF TGTGCCAGCAGCGTGGTCGGGAGCGGGCGTACCGGGGAGCTGTTTTTT
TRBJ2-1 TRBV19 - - CASSDRDPGPNEQFF TGTGCCAGTAGTGACCGGGACCCGGGGCCCAATGAGCAGTTCTTC
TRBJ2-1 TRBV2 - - CASTEEGASGNEQFF TGTGCCAGCACCGAAGAGGGGGCTAGCGGGAATGAGCAGTTCTTC
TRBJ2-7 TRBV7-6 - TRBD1 CASSLGGRTGFHEQYF TGTGCCAGCAGCTTAGGGGGCCGGACAGGCTTCCACGAGCAGTACTTC
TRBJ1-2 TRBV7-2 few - CASSLESANYGYTF TGTGCCAGCAGTCTAGAGTCAGCTAACTATGGCTACACCTTC
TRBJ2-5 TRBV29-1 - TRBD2 CSVAGGGRAQETQYF TGCAGCGTTGCTGGCGGCGGGAGGGCTCAAGAGACCCAGTACTTC
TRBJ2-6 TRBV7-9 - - CASSRGSGANVLTF TGTGCCAGCAGCCGGGGCTCTGGGGCCAACGTCCTGACTTTC
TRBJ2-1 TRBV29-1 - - CSVEVSGEQFF TGCAGCGTGGAGGTTAGCGGTGAGCAGTTCTTC
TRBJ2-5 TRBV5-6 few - CASSLAPVARETQYF TGTGCCAGCAGCTTGGCCCCGGTAGCCCGAGAGACCCAGTACTTC
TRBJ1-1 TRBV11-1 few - CASSLEWGTEAFF TGTGCCAGCAGCTTAGAGTGGGGGACTGAAGCTTTCTTT
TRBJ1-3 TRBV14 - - CASSQLGSGNTIYF TGTGCCAGCAGCCAACTCGGCTCTGGAAACACCATATATTTT
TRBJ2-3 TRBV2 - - CASTRQGSDTQYF TGTGCCAGCACCCGGCAGGGGTCAGATACGCAGTATTTT
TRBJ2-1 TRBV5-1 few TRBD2 CASSSGLAGALLDEQFF TGCGCCAGCAGCTCGGGACTAGCGGGAGCTCTTTTGGATGAGCAGTTCTTC
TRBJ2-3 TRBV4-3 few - CASSQDMDGRSFGTQYF TGCGCCAGCAGCCAAGATATGGACGGAAGGTCCTTCGGTACGCAGTATTTT
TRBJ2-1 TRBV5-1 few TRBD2 CASSFTSGSYNWQFF TGCGCCAGCAGTTTTACTAGCGGGAGTTATAATTGGCAGTTCTTC
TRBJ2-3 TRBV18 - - CASSPFVRGGGITDTQYF TGTGCCAGCTCACCATTCGTCCGTGGGGGCGGGATCACAGATACGCAGTATTTT
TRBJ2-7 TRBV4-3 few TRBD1 CASSLDRAYEQYF TGCGCCAGCAGTCTGGACAGGGCCTACGAGCAGTACTTC
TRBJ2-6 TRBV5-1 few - CASTPGRSGSGANVLTF TGCGCCAGCACCCCCGGCCGGAGTGGCTCTGGGGCCAACGTCCTGACTTTC
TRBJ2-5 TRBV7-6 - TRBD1 CASSRGQGLETQYF TGTGCCAGCAGCCGGGGACAGGGTCTAGAGACCCAGTACTTC
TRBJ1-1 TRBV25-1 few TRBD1 CASSALQGATEAFF TGTGCCAGCAGTGCACTGCAGGGGGCCACTGAAGCTTTCTTT
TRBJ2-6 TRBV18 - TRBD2 CASSRSSGSITGANVLTF TGTGCCAGCTCACGCTCTAGCGGGAGTATCACTGGGGCCAACGTCCTGACTTTC
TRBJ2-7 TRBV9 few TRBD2 CASRGTSGRAYEQYF TGTGCCAGCAGGGGGACTAGCGGGAGGGCCTACGAGCAGTACTTC
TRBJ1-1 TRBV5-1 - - CASSLITGRVEAFF TGCGCCAGCAGCTTGATTACAGGGAGGGTTGAAGCTTTCTTT
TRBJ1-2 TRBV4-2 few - CASSQSLRPNYGYTF TGTGCCAGCAGCCAATCGTTGCGGCCTAACTATGGCTACACCTTC
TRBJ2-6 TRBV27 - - CASSLSPAGANVLTF TGTGCCAGCAGTTTATCGCCAGCTGGGGCCAACGTCCTGACTTTC
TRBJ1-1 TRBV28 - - CASSSIPTGEAFF TGTGCCAGCAGTTCTATTCCGACAGGTGAAGCTTTCTTT
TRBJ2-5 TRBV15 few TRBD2 CATSGRGLQETQYF TGTGCCACCAGCGGGAGGGGACTCCAAGAGACCCAGTACTTC
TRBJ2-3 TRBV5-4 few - CASSQPRMADTQYF TGTGCCAGCAGCCAGCCCCGGATGGCAGATACGCAGTATTTT
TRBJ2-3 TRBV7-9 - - CASSLVGTYTDTQYF TGTGCCAGCAGCTTAGTCGGGACTTACACAGATACGCAGTATTTT
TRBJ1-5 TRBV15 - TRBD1 CATRATGGTGVMLAQHF TGTGCCACCAGAGCAACGGGCGGGACAGGGGTTATGTTGGCCCAGCATTTT
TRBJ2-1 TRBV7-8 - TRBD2 CASSFRDWTSGVNEQFF TGTGCCAGCAGCTTTAGGGATTGGACTAGCGGAGTCAATGAGCAGTTCTTC
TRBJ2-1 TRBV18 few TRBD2 CASSPPLRRTSARTNEQFF TGTGCCAGCTCACCACCTTTGCGGAGGACTAGCGCGAGGACCAATGAGCAGTTCTTC